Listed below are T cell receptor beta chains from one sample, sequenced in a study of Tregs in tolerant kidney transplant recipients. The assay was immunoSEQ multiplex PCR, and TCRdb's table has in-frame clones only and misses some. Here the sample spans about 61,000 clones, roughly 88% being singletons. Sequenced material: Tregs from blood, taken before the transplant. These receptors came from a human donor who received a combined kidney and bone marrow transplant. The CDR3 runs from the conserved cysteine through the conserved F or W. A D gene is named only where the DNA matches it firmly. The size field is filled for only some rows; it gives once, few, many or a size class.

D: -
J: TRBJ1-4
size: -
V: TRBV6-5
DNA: TGTGCCAGCAGTTACTCGTTCGGAATGACGCCCGAAAAACTGTTTTTT
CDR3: CASSYSFGMTPEKLFF

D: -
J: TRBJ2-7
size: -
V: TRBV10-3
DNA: TGTGCCATCAGTGAGGGGCAGGGCCCCTCCTACGAGCAGTACTTC
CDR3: CAISEGQGPSYEQYF

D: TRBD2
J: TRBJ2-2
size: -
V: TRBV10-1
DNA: TGCGCCAGCAGCAACCTAGCGGTCGACGGGGAGCTGTTTTTT
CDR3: CASSNLAVDGELFF

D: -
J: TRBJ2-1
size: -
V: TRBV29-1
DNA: TGCAGCGTTGTTGACGGGTGGTCCTACAATGAGCAGTTCTTC
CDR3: CSVVDGWSYNEQFF

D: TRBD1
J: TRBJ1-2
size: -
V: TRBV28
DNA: TGTGCCAGCAGTTTAGCAGGGGGCCACTGGTATGGCTACACCTTC
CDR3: CASSLAGGHWYGYTF

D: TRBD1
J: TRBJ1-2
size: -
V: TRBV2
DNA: TGTGCCAGCAGACCCAGACAGGGGGAAGGCTACACCTTC
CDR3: CASRPRQGEGYTF

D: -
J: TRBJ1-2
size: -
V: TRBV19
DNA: TGTGCCAGTACCAAAGATCGGGGCTATGGCTACACCTTC
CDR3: CASTKDRGYGYTF

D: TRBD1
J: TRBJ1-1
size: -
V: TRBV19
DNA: TGTGCCAGTAGGGACAGGGGAGGAACTGAAGCTTTCTTT
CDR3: CASRDRGGTEAFF

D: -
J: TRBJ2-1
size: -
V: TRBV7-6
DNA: TGTGCCAGCAGCTTAGCGGGGGTGGATGAGCAGTTCTTC
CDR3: CASSLAGVDEQFF

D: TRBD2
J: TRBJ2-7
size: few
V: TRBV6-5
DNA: TGTGCCAGCAGGCGTAGCGGGGGCTACGAGCAGTACTTC
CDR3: CASRRSGGYEQYF

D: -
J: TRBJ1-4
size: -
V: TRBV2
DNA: TGTGCCAGCCGTCCGGACGGGAATGAAAAACTGTTTTTT
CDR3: CASRPDGNEKLFF

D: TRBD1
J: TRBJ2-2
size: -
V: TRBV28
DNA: TGTGCCAGCAGTTTACTTGACAGGGGGGCCACCGGGGAGCTGTTTTTT
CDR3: CASSLLDRGATGELFF

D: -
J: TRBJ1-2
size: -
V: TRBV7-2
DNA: TGTGCCAGCAGCTTAGCATTCAGGGTCGGCTATGGCTACACCTTC
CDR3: CASSLAFRVGYGYTF

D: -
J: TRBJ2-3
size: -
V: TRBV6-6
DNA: TGTGCCAGCAGTCCCTCCACAGATACGCAGTATTTT
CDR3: CASSPSTDTQYF

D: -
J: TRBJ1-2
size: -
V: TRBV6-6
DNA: TGTGCCAGCAGTCGATCGACAGTTTCCGGCTACACCTTC
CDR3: CASSRSTVSGYTF

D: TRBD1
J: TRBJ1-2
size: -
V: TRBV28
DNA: TGTGCCAGCAGGCCTGCGGGGGGACAGGGGGCCTATGGCTACACCTTC
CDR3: CASRPAGGQGAYGYTF

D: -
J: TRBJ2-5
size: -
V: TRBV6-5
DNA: TGTGCCAGCAGTTACTCGACACCCGCGCGGGGAGAGACCCAGTACTTC
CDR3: CASSYSTPARGETQYF

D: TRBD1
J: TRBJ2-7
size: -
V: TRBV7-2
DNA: TGTGCCAGCAGGTTAAAGGGGGCAACGTCTACCTACGAGCAGTACTTC
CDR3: CASRLKGATSTYEQYF

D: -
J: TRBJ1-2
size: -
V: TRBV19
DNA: TGTGCCAGTAGTATATATCGACACTGGACGGATGGCTACACCTTC
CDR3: CASSIYRHWTDGYTF

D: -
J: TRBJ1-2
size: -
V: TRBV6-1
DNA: TGTGCCAGCAGTGAAGCTTACGACAGCTTCTATGGCTACACCTTC
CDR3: CASSEAYDSFYGYTF